These 14 T cell receptor beta chains were sequenced from one sample in a study of blood T cell repertoires in COVID-19. This table comes from immunoSEQ multiplex PCR, and its TCRdb copy is limited to in-frame clones, with some not included. Here the sample spans some 90,000 clones, around 87% being singletons. Sample: peripheral blood. Source of these receptors: a woman aged 80 or older with active or convalescent COVID-19.

The V and J genes are TRBV24-1 and TRBJ2-3, with 10 bases that match TRBD2. Germline values: CDR1 KGHDR, CDR2 SFDVKD. The trim removed 4 bases at V and 2 bases at J, leaving 5 bases unmatched. This CDR3 is built from 16 residues. DNA of the CDR3: TGTGCCACCAGTGACACAAGCGGGAGGGCCACAGATACGCAGTATTTT. Protein sequence: CATSDTSGRATDTQYF.

This sequence joins TRBV6-5 and TRBJ2-3; D might be TRBD2 (5 bases). V lost 5 bases and J lost 4, with 16 bases in between. Per germline, CDR1 MNHEY and CDR2 SVGAGI. This CDR3 contains 15 residues. In nucleotides, the CDR3 is TGTGCCAGCAGTCGAGGGTATGGGGAGCCAGATACGCAGTATTTT. Translation gives CASSRGYGEPDTQYF.

With regard to this clone: The same CDR3 can be traced to other DNA sequences in this sample. The V gene is TRBV18, the J gene TRBJ2-7; TRBD2 matches at 8 bases. V lost 6 bases, J lost 0 bases, and 4 bases stayed unmatched. This CDR3 comprises 14 residues. Germline lookup yields CDR1 KGHSH and CDR2 LQKENI. DNA of the CDR3: TGTGCCAGCTCGCCAACTAGCGGCTCCTACGAGCAGTACTTC. This codes for CASSPTSGSYEQYF.

The chain is built from TRBV28 and TRBJ2-7, with TRBD1 as a possible D gene (5 bases). V lost 2 bases to trimming and J lost 6 bases, with 11 bases between them. The CDR3 has 13 amino acids. Germline loops: CDR1 MDHEN, CDR2 SYDVKM. CDR3 amino acids: CASSLAVGVEQYF. In nucleotides, the CDR3 is TGTGCCAGCAGTTTAGCAGTAGGGGTCGAGCAGTACTTC. The full variable domain, rest sourced from reference TRBV28 and TRBJ2-7, is DVKVTQSSRYLVKRTGEKVFLECVQDMDHENMFWYRQDPGLGLRLIYFSYDVKMKEKGDIPEGYSVSREKKERFSLILESASTNQTSMYLCASSLAVGVEQYFGPGTRLTVT.

The V call is TRBV2, the J call TRBJ1-1; TRBD1 is a possible D gene (5 bases). Per germline, CDR1 SNHLY and CDR2 FYNNEI. The CDR3 is 14 residues long. Between the trimmed V and J ends, which lost 7 bases and 1 base, there was a span of 13 bases. The DNA of the CDR3 is TGTGCCAGCACCGGGACCGGGAGGAACACTGAAGCTTTCTTT. It codes for CASTGTGRNTEAFF.

The CDR3 protein is CATSDSRATGDIQYF. CDR3 DNA sequence: TGTGCCACCAGTGATTCCCGGGCCACCGGGGACATTCAGTACTTC. This rearrangement joins TRBV24-1 to TRBJ2-4; D possibly corresponds to TRBD2 (5 bases). The CDR3 covers 15 residues. Germline V lookup: CDR1 KGHDR, CDR2 SFDVKD. Trimming stripped 2 bases from V and 8 bases from J, with 15 bases between.

The chain carries TRBV5-1 and TRBJ1-4; D not resolved. This CDR3 has 15 amino acids. Trimming took off 0 bases at V and 5 bases at J, with 11 bases between the two ends. Germline CDR1 SGHRS, CDR2 YFSETQ. For the CDR3, the DNA is TGCGCCAGCAGCTTGGTGTCGCGGTCCAATGAAAAACTGTTTTTT. Its translation: CASSLVSRSNEKLFF.

The rearrangement uses TRBV27 and TRBJ2-7; tentative D call: TRBD1 (6 bases). There are 15 residues in the CDR3. Trimming took 6 bases from V and 4 from J, leaving 19 bases between them. Germline lookup yields CDR1 MNHEY and CDR2 SMNVEV (reference sequence). CDR3 residues: CASSPLGQILYEQYF. In DNA, the CDR3 is TGTGCCAGCAGCCCCCTTGGACAGATCTTGTACGAGCAGTACTTC.

The V and J genes are TRBV7-9 and TRBJ2-2, with a possible D match to TRBD2 (5 bases). Germline CDR1 reads SEHNR; CDR2 reads FQNEAQ (reference sequence). The ends were cut back, 0 bases at V and 5 bases at J, with 13 bases in the middle. This CDR3 contains 16 residues. The CDR3 is CASSLAGERLTGELFF. In DNA form, the CDR3 reads TGTGCCAGCAGCTTAGCCGGGGAGAGATTGACCGGGGAGCTGTTTTTT.

This chain joins TRBV7-2 and TRBJ2-7, with TRBD1 matching over 8 bases. Trimming took 2 bases from V and 1 from J; bases not matched to a gene: 4. Germline CDR1 and CDR2: SGHTA and FQGNSA. The CDR3 has 15 amino acids. The CDR3 nucleotides are TGTGCCAGCAGCTTACGGGGACAGGCTTCCTACGAGCAGTACTTC. Residues: CASSLRGQASYEQYF.

Regarding this clone: In the same sample, other DNA sequences code for this CDR3. This chain joins TRBV28 and TRBJ2-5; D perhaps matches TRBD2 (6 bases). V gave up 3 bases and J gave up 3 bases, with 11 bases separating them. Germline values: CDR1 MDHEN, CDR2 SYDVKM. The CDR3 length is 14 residues. The CDR3 coding sequence is TGTGCCAGCAGTTTGTCAGGCGGGGAAGAGACCCAGTACTTC. Translation gives CASSLSGGEETQYF.

This clone was seen more than once but under ten times. The rearrangement links TRBV27 to TRBJ1-2; D remains ambiguous. This CDR3 is 15 amino acids long. Looked up from germline, CDR1 is MNHEY and CDR2 is SMNVEV (reference sequence). Trimming cost V 4 bases and J 5 bases, with 17 bases left between them. The CDR3 here is CASSSQSRNRYGYTF. The CDR3 nucleotides read TGTGCCAGCAGTTCCCAGTCGAGGAATCGGTATGGCTACACCTTC.

The rearrangement joins TRBV12-5 to TRBJ1-1; 7 positions match TRBD1. The CDR3 extends over 15 amino acids. Looked up from germline, CDR1 is LGHNT and CDR2 is FRNRAP. Germline trimming cut 4 bases from V and 2 bases from J; bases unmatched to any gene: 7. The CDR3 DNA is TGTGCTAGTGGTTCCCGTGACAGGGAAAACACTGAAGCTTTCTTT. It yields the protein CASGSRDRENTEAFF.

This clone came up a few times. V is TRBV5-5 and J is TRBJ1-3; possibly TRBD1 for D (6 bases). The CDR3 loop spans 13 amino acids. Germline V gene lookup returns CDR1 SGHKS and CDR2 YYEKEE (reference sequence). Trimming removed 6 bases at V and 2 bases at J, with 9 bases between. In DNA, the CDR3 is TGTGCCAGCACCCACAGGGCTGGAAACACCATATATTTT. Protein product: CASTHRAGNTIYF. The whole variable domain, remainder taken from reference TRBV5-5 and TRBJ1-3, is DAGVTQSPTHLIKTRGQQVTLRCSPISGHKSVSWYQQVLGQGPQFIFQYYEKEERGRGNFPDRFSARQFPNYSSELNVNALLLGDSALYLCASTHRAGNTIYFGEGSWLTVV.